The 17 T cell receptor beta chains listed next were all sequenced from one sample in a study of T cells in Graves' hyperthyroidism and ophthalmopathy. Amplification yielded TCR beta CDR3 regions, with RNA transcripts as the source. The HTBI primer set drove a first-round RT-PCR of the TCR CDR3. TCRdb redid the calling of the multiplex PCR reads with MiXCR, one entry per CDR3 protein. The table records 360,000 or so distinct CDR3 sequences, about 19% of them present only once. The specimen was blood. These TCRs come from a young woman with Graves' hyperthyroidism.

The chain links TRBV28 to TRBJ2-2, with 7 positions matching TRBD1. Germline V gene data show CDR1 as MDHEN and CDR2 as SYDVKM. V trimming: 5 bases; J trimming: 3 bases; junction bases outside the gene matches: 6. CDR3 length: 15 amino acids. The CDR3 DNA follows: TGTGCCAGCAGTCTAGAGGGGGCGTACACCGGGGAGCTGTTTTTT. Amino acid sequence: CASSLEGAYTGELFF.

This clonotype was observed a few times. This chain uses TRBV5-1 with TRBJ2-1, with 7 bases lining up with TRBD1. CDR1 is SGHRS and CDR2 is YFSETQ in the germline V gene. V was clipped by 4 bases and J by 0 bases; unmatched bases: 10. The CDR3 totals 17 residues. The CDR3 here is CASSPQGVILSYNEQFF. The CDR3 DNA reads TGCGCCAGCAGCCCCCAGGGGGTCATTCTCTCCTACAATGAGCAGTTCTTC.

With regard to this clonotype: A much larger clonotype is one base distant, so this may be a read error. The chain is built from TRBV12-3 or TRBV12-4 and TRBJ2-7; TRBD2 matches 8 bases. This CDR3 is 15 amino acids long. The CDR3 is CAISFVRRGAWEQYF. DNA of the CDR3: TGTGCCATCAGTTTTGTGAGGCGGGGGGCATGGGAGCAGTACTTC.

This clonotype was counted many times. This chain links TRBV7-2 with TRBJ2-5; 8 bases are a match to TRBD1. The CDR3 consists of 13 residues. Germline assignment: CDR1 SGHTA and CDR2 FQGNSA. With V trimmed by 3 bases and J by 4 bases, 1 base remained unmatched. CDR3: CASSFTGGETQYF. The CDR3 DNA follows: TGTGCCAGCAGCTTTACAGGGGGAGAGACCCAGTACTTC.

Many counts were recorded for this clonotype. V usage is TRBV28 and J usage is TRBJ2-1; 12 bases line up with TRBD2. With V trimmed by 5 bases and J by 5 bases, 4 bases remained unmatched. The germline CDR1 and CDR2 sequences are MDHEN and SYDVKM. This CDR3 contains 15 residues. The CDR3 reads CASSLTSGSHNEQFF. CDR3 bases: TGTGCCAGCAGTCTGACTAGCGGGAGCCACAATGAGCAGTTCTTC.

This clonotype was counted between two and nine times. The CDR3 protein is CASSSERGGNTGELFF. CDR3 in DNA: TGTGCCAGCAGCTCCGAGCGGGGGGGGAACACCGGGGAGCTGTTTTTT. This chain uses TRBV11-1 with TRBJ2-2, with TRBD2 matching over 10 bases. The CDR3 is 16 residues long. Germline V gene lookup returns CDR1 SGHAT and CDR2 FQDESV (reference sequence). With V trimmed by 4 bases and J by 1 base, 3 bases remained unmatched.

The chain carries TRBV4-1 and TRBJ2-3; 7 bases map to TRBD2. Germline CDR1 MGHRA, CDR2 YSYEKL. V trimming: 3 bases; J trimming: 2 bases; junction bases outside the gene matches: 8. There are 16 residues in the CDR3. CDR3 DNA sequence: TGCGCCAGCAGCCAGGGGATGGGGGGGACCACAGATACGCAGTATTTT. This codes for CASSQGMGGTTDTQYF.

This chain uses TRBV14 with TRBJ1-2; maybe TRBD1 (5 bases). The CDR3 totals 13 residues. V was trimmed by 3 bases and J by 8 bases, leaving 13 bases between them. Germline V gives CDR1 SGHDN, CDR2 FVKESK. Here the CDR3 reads CASSHARASGYTF. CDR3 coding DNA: TGTGCCAGCAGCCACGCCAGGGCGTCCGGCTACACCTTC.

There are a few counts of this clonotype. The CDR3: CASSFRQGTDTQYF. CDR3 bases: TGTGCCAGCAGTTTTAGACAGGGGACAGATACGCAGTATTTT. V is TRBV12-3 or TRBV12-4 and J is TRBJ2-3, with 8 bases that match TRBD1. The CDR3 covers 14 residues. J was trimmed by 3 bases and V by 3 bases; bases with no gene match: 2.

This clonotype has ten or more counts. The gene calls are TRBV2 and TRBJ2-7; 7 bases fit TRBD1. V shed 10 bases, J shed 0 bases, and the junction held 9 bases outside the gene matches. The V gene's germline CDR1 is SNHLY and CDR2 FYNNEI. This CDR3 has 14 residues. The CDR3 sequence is CATSETGISYEQYF. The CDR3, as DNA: TGTGCCACTTCGGAGACAGGGATCTCCTACGAGCAGTACTTC.

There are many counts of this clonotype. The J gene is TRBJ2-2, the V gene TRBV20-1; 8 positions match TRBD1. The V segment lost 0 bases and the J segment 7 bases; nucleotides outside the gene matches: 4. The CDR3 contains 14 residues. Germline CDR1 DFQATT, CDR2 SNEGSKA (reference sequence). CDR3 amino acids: CSARETGDGGELFF. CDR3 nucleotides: TGCAGTGCTAGAGAGACAGGGGATGGCGGGGAGCTGTTTTTT.

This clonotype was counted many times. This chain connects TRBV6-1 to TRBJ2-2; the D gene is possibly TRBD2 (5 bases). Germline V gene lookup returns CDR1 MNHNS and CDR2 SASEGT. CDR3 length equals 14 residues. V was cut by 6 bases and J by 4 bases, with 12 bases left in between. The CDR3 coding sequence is TGTGCCAGCAGGGGGAGAGGGCCCACCGGGGAGCTGTTTTTT. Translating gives CASRGRGPTGELFF.

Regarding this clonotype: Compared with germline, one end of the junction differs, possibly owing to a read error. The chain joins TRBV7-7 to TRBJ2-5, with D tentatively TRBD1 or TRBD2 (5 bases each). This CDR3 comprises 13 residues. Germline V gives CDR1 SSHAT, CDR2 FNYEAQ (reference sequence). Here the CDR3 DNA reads TGTGCTAGCAGCAGAGGGGCAGAGGAGACCCAGTACTTC. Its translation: CASSRGAEETQYF.

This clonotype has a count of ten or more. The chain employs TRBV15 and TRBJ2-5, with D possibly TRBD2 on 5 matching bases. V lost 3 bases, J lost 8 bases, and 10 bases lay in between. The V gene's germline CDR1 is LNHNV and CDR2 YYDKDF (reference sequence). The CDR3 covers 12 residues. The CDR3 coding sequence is TGTGCCACCAGCAGGAGGGAAGGTACCCAGTACTTC. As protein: CATSRREGTQYF.

The CDR3 region has the DNA TGTGCCAGCAGTTACGGTGTTCAGCCCCAGCATTTT. Its protein is CASSYGVQPQHF. J is TRBJ1-5 and V is TRBV6-2 or TRBV6-3; no clear D. Trimming pared 2 bases from V and 6 bases from J, leaving 5 bases between. This CDR3 contains 12 residues. CDR1 and CDR2 (germline): MNHEY, SVGEGT.

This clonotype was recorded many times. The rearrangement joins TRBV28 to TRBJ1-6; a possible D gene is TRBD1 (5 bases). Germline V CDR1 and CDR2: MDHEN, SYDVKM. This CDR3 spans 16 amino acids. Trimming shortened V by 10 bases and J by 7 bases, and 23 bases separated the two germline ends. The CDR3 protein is CATIHGGAGGNSPLHF. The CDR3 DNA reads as TGTGCCACCATCCATGGTGGGGCTGGGGGGAATTCACCCCTCCACTTT.

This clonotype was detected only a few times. CDR3 in DNA: TGCAGCGTTCCCCCCACGAACAGGGAAGAGACCCAGTACTTC. Protein product: CSVPPTNREETQYF. V and J are TRBV29-1 and TRBJ2-5; D might be TRBD1 (6 bases). V was trimmed by 5 bases and J by 3 bases, leaving 16 bases between them. From germline, CDR1 is SQVTM and CDR2 ANQGSEA. CDR3 length: 14 amino acids.